Below, 28 T cell receptor beta chains from the same sample are listed, as sequenced in a study of T cells in narcolepsy (dated by TCRdb to about 2018). Libraries were made using the immunoSEQ multiplex PCR assay. TCRdb took this table from immuneACCESS and kept in-frame rearrangements with V and J called. Such tables lack part of the clones; where checked against another copy, unresolved V genes explain under half of the gap, and the rest is unexplained. The sample table holds some 16,000 clones, of which around 86% were seen once. The ten largest clones capture over 30% of the sample. The sequenced sample was memory (CD45RA-) CD4+ T cells from blood. Explained via the paper, the cell subset or site label denotes: memory T cells sorted ex vivo from peripheral blood. The receptors originated from a human donor in good health.

The V and J genes are TRBV5-1 and TRBJ2-5; D is tentatively TRBD1 or TRBD2 (5 bases each). The length of the CDR3 is 14 residues. V lost 4 bases and J lost 4, with 14 bases in between. Germline loops: CDR1 SGHRS, CDR2 YFSETQ. The CDR3 DNA follows: TGCGCCAGCAGCCGAGCCGAGGGGCGAGAGACCCAGTACTTC. Amino acids: CASSRAEGRETQYF.

The chain joins TRBV7-2 to TRBJ1-2; 8 bases align to TRBD1. Trimming removed 5 bases from V and 8 bases from J; junction bases left unmatched: 7. The CDR3 covers 13 residues. CDR1 SGHTA and CDR2 FQGNSA come from the germline V gene. In DNA form, the CDR3 reads TGTGCCAGCAGCCCGCGGACAGGGTTCGGCTACACCTTC. Protein sequence: CASSPRTGFGYTF.

This clone is labeled as large. The chain uses TRBV29-1 and TRBJ1-1; D is perhaps TRBD1 (5 bases). Germline assignment: CDR1 SQVTM and CDR2 ANQGSEA. Trimming took 6 bases from V and 7 from J, leaving 12 bases between them. This CDR3 spans 11 amino acids. The CDR3: CSVGAPGEAFF. The CDR3 DNA reads TGCAGCGTAGGGGCCCCAGGTGAAGCTTTCTTT.

As to this clone: Other nucleotide sequences from this sample produce the same CDR3. The chain couples TRBV19 to TRBJ2-2; 7 bases are a match to TRBD2. This CDR3 has 15 amino acids. From germline, CDR1 is LNHDA and CDR2 SQIVND (reference sequence). V was clipped by 7 bases and J by 2 bases; unmatched bases: 7. CDR3 coding DNA: TGTGCCAGTAAGCGGGGTCCGGGTAACACCGGGGAGCTGTTTTTT. This sequence encodes CASKRGPGNTGELFF.

The chain recombines TRBV5-6 with TRBJ2-6; TRBD1 or TRBD2 may be the D gene (5 bases each). Trimming shortened V by 2 bases and J by 4 bases, and 10 bases separated the two germline ends. This CDR3 spans 15 amino acids. In germline, CDR1 is SGHDT, CDR2 YYEEEE. CDR3 sequence: CASSFPGTGANVLTF. The CDR3 DNA is TGTGCCAGCAGCTTTCCCGGGACCGGGGCCAACGTCCTGACTTTC. The variable domain in full, completed from reference TRBV5-6 and TRBJ2-6, reads DAGVTQSPTHLIKTRGQQVTLRCSPKSGHDTVSWYQQALGQGPQFIFQYYEEEERQRGNFPDRFSGHQFPNYSSELNVNALLLGDSALYLCASSFPGTGANVLTFGAGSRLTVL.

CDR3 nucleotide sequence: TGTGCCAGCAGCTTGTTCGGTTATGAGCAGTTCTTC. Protein sequence: CASSLFGYEQFF. The chain recombines TRBV5-4 with TRBJ2-1; the D is unclear. Germline V gives CDR1 SGHNT, CDR2 YYREEE (reference sequence). The CDR3 loop spans 12 amino acids. V was shortened by 1 base and J by 8 bases, with 7 bases between the two germline ends.

The chain couples TRBV7-9 to TRBJ1-3; possible D gene TRBD1, 5 bases. In germline, CDR1 is SEHNR, CDR2 FQNEAQ (reference sequence). This CDR3 has 17 residues. V was cut by 3 bases and J by 0 bases, with 15 bases left in between. CDR3 DNA sequence: TGTGCCAGCAGCTTGGGGGGATACAGGCACTCTGGAAACACCATATATTTT. Its protein is CASSLGGYRHSGNTIYF.

The chain uses TRBV6-5 and TRBJ1-2; D unresolved. The germline V gene has CDR1 MNHEY and CDR2 SVGAGI. V was trimmed by 5 bases and J by 6 bases, leaving 7 bases between them. The CDR3 covers 11 residues. As DNA, the CDR3 is TGTGCCAGCAGTCCGTGGGATGGCTACACCTTC. Amino acids: CASSPWDGYTF.

V usage is TRBV5-5 and J usage is TRBJ2-7; 8 bases line up with TRBD2. The CDR3 consists of 15 residues. Germline V gene sequence: CDR1 SGHKS, CDR2 YYEKEE (reference sequence). Trimming cost V 0 bases and J 4 bases; bases outside gene matches: 6. CDR3 residues: CASSLVPGGPYEQYF. CDR3 nucleotides: TGTGCCAGCAGCTTGGTACCGGGAGGGCCTTACGAGCAGTACTTC.

This chain uses TRBV5-3 with TRBJ1-3; D perhaps matches TRBD1 (5 bases). TRBV5-3 is given ORF status, its function remaining uncertain. This CDR3 is 15 amino acids long. V lost 0 bases, J lost 4 bases, and 11 bases lay in between. The DNA for the CDR3 is TGTGCCAGAAGCTTGGCCCCAGGGAGGGGAAACACCATATATTTT. Translation gives CARSLAPGRGNTIYF.

This rearrangement joins TRBV27 to TRBJ2-1; D ambiguous. The CDR3 contains 15 residues. Trimming removed 1 base at V and 6 bases at J, with 13 bases between. Germline CDR1 and CDR2: MNHEY and SMNVEV (reference sequence). The CDR3 loop is CASSLLGRLSNEQFF. CDR3 in DNA: TGTGCCAGCAGTTTATTAGGCAGGTTGAGCAATGAGCAGTTCTTC.

The chain joins TRBV4-2 to TRBJ2-3; perhaps TRBD2 as D (6 bases). Trimming took 1 base from V and 2 from J, leaving 10 bases between them. The V gene's germline CDR1 is LGHNA and CDR2 YNFKEQ. The CDR3 is 15 amino acids. The chain's CDR3 is CASSQGTGVTDTQYF. DNA of the CDR3: TGTGCCAGCAGCCAAGGGACGGGGGTCACAGATACGCAGTATTTT.

The chain recombines TRBV6-5 with TRBJ1-1, with 7 bases identical to TRBD1. Germline V gene lookup returns CDR1 MNHEY and CDR2 SVGAGI. V lost 7 bases to trimming and J lost 5 bases; unmatched junction nucleotides: 13. This CDR3 has 15 residues. As DNA, the CDR3 is TGTGCCAGCACAGAGGGGGCGCAAAGGGGGACTGAAGCTTTCTTT. Translated: CASTEGAQRGTEAFF.

The chain has TRBV6-4 and TRBJ2-1, with 10 bases aligning to TRBD1. J gave up 12 bases and V 6 bases, and 14 bases lay outside the gene matches. Germline CDR1 and CDR2: MRHNA and SNTAGT. The CDR3 runs 15 residues. The CDR3 DNA follows: TGTGCCAGCAGCAGTGACTTGGGACAGGGGAGTCGGCAGTTCTTC. Amino acid sequence: CASSSDLGQGSRQFF.

The J gene is TRBJ2-5, the V gene TRBV7-8, with 12 bases that match TRBD2. CDR1 SGHVS and CDR2 FQNEAQ come from the germline V gene. CDR3 length: 16 amino acids. V trimming: 1 base; J trimming: 5 bases; junction bases outside the gene matches: 5. Here the CDR3 reads CASSLVLAGGDETQYF. As DNA, the CDR3 is TGTGCCAGCAGCTTAGTTCTAGCGGGGGGGGATGAGACCCAGTACTTC.

The rearrangement joins TRBV10-3 to TRBJ1-1; D is ambiguous. CDR3 length equals 15 residues. V lost 4 bases, J lost 1 base, and 13 bases lay in between. Germline CDR1 reads ENHRY; CDR2 reads SYGVKD. The CDR3 DNA sequence: TGTGCCATCAGTGCCCAAACTACGGGGAACACTGAAGCTTTCTTT. This codes for CAISAQTTGNTEAFF.

The V call is TRBV4-2, the J call TRBJ2-3; no firm D call. The V and J ends lost 1 base and 0 bases respectively, with 8 bases between them. The CDR3 extends over 15 amino acids. Germline lookup yields CDR1 LGHNA and CDR2 YNFKEQ. CDR3 in DNA: TGTGCCAGCAGCCAAGTAGAATTAAGCACAGATACGCAGTATTTT. Amino acids: CASSQVELSTDTQYF.

Only a few counts were recorded for this clone. The V call is TRBV4-1, the J call TRBJ1-4; 9 nucleotides align to TRBD1. The ends lost 4 bases at V and 4 bases at J; junction bases unmatched: 10. CDR3 size: 17 residues. Germline lookup yields CDR1 MGHRA and CDR2 YSYEKL. For the CDR3, the DNA is TGCGCCAGCAGCCGAGGGGGCTCGGGACAGGGTAATGAAAAACTGTTTTTT. This encodes CASSRGGSGQGNEKLFF.

The chain couples TRBV15 to TRBJ1-2, with D unresolved. This CDR3 has 14 amino acids. Trimming left V 0 bases short and J 5 bases short, with 10 bases between. Looked up from germline, CDR1 is LNHNV and CDR2 is YYDKDF (reference sequence). The CDR3 here is CATSRDRREYGYTF. The CDR3, as DNA: TGTGCCACCAGCAGAGATAGACGGGAGTATGGCTACACCTTC. The whole variable domain, filled in from reference TRBV15 and TRBJ1-2, reads DAMVIQNPRYQVTQFGKPVTLSCSQTLNHNVMYWYQQKSSQAPKLLFHYYDKDFNNEADTPDNFQSRRPNTSFCFLDIRSPGLGDTAMYLCATSRDRREYGYTFGSGTRLTVV.

This sequence joins TRBV29-1 and TRBJ2-3, with D maybe TRBD2 (6 bases). CDR1 is SQVTM and CDR2 is ANQGSEA in the germline V gene. CDR3 size: 13 residues. The ends were cut back, 4 bases at V and 1 base at J, with 9 bases in the middle. The DNA of the CDR3 is TGCAGCGTTGTGGAGGGAGGCACAGATACGCAGTATTTT. This codes for CSVVEGGTDTQYF.

The chain recombines TRBV6-5 with TRBJ2-5; TRBD2 matches 8 bases. The V gene's germline CDR1 is MNHEY and CDR2 SVGAGI. The CDR3 runs to 14 residues. V was clipped by 2 bases and J by 2 bases; unmatched bases: 1. CDR3 DNA sequence: TGTGCCAGCAGTTACCAGCGGGGGCAAGAGACCCAGTACTTC. It yields the protein CASSYQRGQETQYF.

In this sample, this clone turned up once. The chain employs TRBV19 and TRBJ1-5; D is unresolved. Germline lookup yields CDR1 LNHDA and CDR2 SQIVND (reference sequence). This CDR3 is built from 14 residues. The ends were cut back, 3 bases at V and 7 bases at J, with 13 bases in the middle. The DNA for the CDR3 is TGTGCCAGTAGTATGGGTGCAGCATACCAGCCCCAGCATTTT. This sequence encodes CASSMGAAYQPQHF.

The chain recombines TRBV5-1 with TRBJ2-3; 9 positions agree with TRBD1. V lost 4 bases and J lost 3; bases outside the gene matches: 3. The germline V gene has CDR1 SGHRS and CDR2 YFSETQ. The CDR3 extends over 14 amino acids. CDR3 amino acids: CASSRDRVTDTQYF. The CDR3 DNA reads TGCGCCAGCAGCCGGGACAGGGTGACAGATACGCAGTATTTT. Together with reference TRBV5-1 and TRBJ2-3, the CDR3 gives the full variable domain: KAGVTQTPRYLIKTRGQQVTLSCSPISGHRSVSWYQQTPGQGLQFLFEYFSETQRNKGNFPGRFSGRQFSNSRSEMNVSTLELGDSALYLCASSRDRVTDTQYFGPGTRLTVL.

The chain employs TRBV10-1 and TRBJ1-2; 7 bases align to TRBD1. Losses at the gene ends were 8 bases for V and 4 bases for J; bases not matched to a gene: 4. This CDR3 comprises 12 residues. Germline assignment: CDR1 WNHNN and CDR2 SYGVQD (reference sequence). CDR3: CASGDRAYGYTF. The CDR3 region has the DNA TGCGCCAGCGGAGACAGGGCCTATGGCTACACCTTC.

The chain uses TRBV10-3 and TRBJ2-1, with D possibly being TRBD2 (6 bases). Deletions cut 0 bases from V and 8 bases from J, with 14 bases between. The CDR3 is 15 amino acids. Germline V gene data show CDR1 as ENHRY and CDR2 as SYGVKD. CDR3 sequence reads: CAISESLAPGDEQFF. CDR3 nucleotides: TGTGCCATCAGTGAGTCGTTGGCTCCGGGGGATGAGCAGTTCTTC.

Remarks on this clone: Other DNA sequences within the sample encode an identical CDR3. This chain joins TRBV27 and TRBJ1-3; D call uncertain. The V and J ends lost 8 bases and 0 bases respectively, with 11 bases between them. Germline V CDR1 and CDR2: MNHEY, SMNVEV (reference sequence). The CDR3 runs to 14 residues. In DNA, the CDR3 is TGTGCCAGCCGCATCACTCACTCTGGAAACACCATATATTTT. It specifies CASRITHSGNTIYF.

This sequence joins TRBV7-9 and TRBJ1-5, with TRBD1 as a possible D gene (5 bases). This CDR3 has 15 residues. Germline loops: CDR1 SEHNR, CDR2 FQNEAQ (reference sequence). V was cut by 0 bases and J by 3 bases, with 9 bases left in between. CDR3 in DNA: TGTGCCAGCAGCTTAGCGGGACGGGACAATCAGCCCCAGCATTTT. As protein: CASSLAGRDNQPQHF.

The V call is TRBV20-1, the J call TRBJ1-1; D call uncertain. Germline V lookup: CDR1 DFQATT, CDR2 SNEGSKA (reference sequence). This CDR3 contains 10 residues. The V gene lost 6 bases and the J gene lost 13 bases, with 15 bases spanning the gap. The CDR3 loop is CSASGWSLFF. The CDR3, as DNA: TGCAGTGCCTCGGGGTGGTCCCTTTTCTTT.